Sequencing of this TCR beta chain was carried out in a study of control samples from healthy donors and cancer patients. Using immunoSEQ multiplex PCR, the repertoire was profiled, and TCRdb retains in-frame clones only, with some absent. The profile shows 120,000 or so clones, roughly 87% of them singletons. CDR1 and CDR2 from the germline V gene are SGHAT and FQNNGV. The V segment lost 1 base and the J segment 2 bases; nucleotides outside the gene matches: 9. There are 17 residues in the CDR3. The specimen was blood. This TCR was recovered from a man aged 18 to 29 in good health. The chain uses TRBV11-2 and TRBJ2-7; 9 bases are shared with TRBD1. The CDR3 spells CASSLVGGQGVAYEQYF. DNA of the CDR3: TGTGCCAGCAGCTTAGTAGGGGGACAGGGTGTAGCCTACGAGCAGTACTTC.